This TCR beta chain was sequenced during a study of Ad26.COV2.S vaccination and SARS-CoV-2 variants. Study overall: The Ad26.COV2.S arm of the COV1001 trial was where the donor was placed. The vaccine Ad26.COV2.S was put into the muscle once, or twice with 56 days between.

General study points: Vaccinees and placebo recipients showed similar non-spike TCR breadth.

The treatment denotes: some 20 received Ad26.COV2.S at low or high dose, single or two shots; several received placebo; per-sample allocation not given. Collection of the samples took place on day 63 after the first injection of vaccine or placebo. This clone was seen a single time. Antigen: not known. Sequenced by immunoSEQ multiplex PCR; TCRdb stores in-frame clones only, minus some. The table lists 510,000 or so clones, 87% of them singletons. CDR3 size: 15 residues. Per the germline V gene, CDR1 is MNHEY and CDR2 is SMNVEV (reference sequence). Trimming stripped 5 bases from V and 4 bases from J, with 12 bases between.

The rearrangement uses TRBV27 and TRBJ2-6, with a possible D match to TRBD1 (6 bases). Sample: peripheral blood, taken in a trial of Ad26.COV2.S vaccine versus placebo. The source is a person between 18 and 65 years old who received the Ad26.COV2.S COVID-19 vaccine or a placebo. In DNA form, the CDR3 reads TGTGCCAGCAGTCTTACAGGGTCCGGGGCCAACGTCCTGACTTTC. Translating gives CASSLTGSGANVLTF.